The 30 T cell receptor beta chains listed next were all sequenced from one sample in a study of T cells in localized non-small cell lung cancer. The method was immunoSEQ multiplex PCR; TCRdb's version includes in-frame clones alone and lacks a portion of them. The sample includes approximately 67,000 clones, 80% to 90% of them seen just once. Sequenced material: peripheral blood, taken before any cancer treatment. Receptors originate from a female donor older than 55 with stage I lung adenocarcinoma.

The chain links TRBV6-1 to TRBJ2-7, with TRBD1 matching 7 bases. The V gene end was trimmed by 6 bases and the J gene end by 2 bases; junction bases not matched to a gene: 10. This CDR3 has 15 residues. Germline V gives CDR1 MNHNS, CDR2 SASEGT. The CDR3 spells CASRTYPGGTYEQYF. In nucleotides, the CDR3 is TGTGCCAGCAGGACTTACCCAGGGGGTACCTACGAGCAGTACTTC.

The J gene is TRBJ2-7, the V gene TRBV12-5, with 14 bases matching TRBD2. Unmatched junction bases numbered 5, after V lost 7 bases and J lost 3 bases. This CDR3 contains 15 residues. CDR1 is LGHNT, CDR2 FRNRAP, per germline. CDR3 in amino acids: CASVPGTSGSYEQYF. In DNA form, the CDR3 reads TGTGCTAGTGTCCCCGGGACTAGCGGGAGCTACGAGCAGTACTTC.

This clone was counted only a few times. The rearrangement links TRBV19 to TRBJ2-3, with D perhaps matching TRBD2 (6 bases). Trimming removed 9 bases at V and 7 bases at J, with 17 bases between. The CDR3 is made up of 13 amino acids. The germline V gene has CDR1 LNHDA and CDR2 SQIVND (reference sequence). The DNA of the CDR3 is TGTGCCAGCGGGACTCTCCCCGGTAATACGCAGTATTTT. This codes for CASGTLPGNTQYF.

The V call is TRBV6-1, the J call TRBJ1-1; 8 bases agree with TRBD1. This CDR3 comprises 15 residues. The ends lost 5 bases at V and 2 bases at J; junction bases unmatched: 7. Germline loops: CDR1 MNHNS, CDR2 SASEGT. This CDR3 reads CASSKIQGGNTEAFF. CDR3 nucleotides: TGTGCCAGCAGTAAAATACAGGGGGGAAACACTGAAGCTTTCTTT.

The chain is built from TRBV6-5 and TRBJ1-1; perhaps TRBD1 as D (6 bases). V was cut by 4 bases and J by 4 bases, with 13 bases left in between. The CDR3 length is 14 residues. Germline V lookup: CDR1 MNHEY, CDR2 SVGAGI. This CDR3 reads CASSSPTGSTEAFF. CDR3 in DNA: TGTGCCAGCAGTTCCCCAACAGGGAGCACTGAAGCTTTCTTT.

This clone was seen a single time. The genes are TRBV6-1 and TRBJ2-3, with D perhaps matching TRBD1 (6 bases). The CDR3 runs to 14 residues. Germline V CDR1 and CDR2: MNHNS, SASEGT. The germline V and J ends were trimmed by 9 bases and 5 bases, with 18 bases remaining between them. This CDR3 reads CASLTGWYEDTQYF. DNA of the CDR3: TGTGCCAGTTTGACAGGCTGGTATGAAGATACGCAGTATTTT.

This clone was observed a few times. The CDR3 here is CASSQREDFYNEQFF. CDR3 bases: TGTGCCAGCAGCCAACGGGAGGACTTCTACAATGAGCAGTTCTTC. This rearrangement joins TRBV14 to TRBJ2-1, with 7 bases fitting TRBD2. V dropped 2 bases and J dropped 3; count of bases not matched to a gene: 4. Germline V gives CDR1 SGHDN, CDR2 FVKESK. The CDR3 extends over 15 amino acids. The full variable domain, rest sourced from reference TRBV14 and TRBJ2-1, is EAGVTQFPSHSVIEKGQTVTLRCDPISGHDNLYWYRRVMGKEIKFLLHFVKESKQDESGMPNNRFLAERTGGTYSTLKVQPAELEDSGVYFCASSQREDFYNEQFFGPGTRLTVL.

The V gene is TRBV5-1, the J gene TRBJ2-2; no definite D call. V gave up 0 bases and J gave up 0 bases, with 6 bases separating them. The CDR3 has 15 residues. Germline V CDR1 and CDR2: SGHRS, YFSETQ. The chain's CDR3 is CASSLVPANTGELFF. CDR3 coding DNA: TGCGCCAGCAGCTTGGTACCCGCGAACACCGGGGAGCTGTTTTTT. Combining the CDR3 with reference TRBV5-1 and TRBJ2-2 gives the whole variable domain KAGVTQTPRYLIKTRGQQVTLSCSPISGHRSVSWYQQTPGQGLQFLFEYFSETQRNKGNFPGRFSGRQFSNSRSEMNVSTLELGDSALYLCASSLVPANTGELFFGEGSRLTVL.

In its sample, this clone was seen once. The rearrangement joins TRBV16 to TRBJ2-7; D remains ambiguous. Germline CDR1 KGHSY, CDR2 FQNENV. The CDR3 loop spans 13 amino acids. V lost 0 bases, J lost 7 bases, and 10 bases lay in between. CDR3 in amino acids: CASSQSRAGEQYF. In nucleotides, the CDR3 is TGTGCCAGCAGCCAATCCCGGGCTGGGGAGCAGTACTTC.

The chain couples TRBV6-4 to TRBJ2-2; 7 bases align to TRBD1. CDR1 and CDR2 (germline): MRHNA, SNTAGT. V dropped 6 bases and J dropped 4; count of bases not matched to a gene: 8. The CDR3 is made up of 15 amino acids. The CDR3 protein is CASRAQGLGTGELFF. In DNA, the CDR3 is TGTGCCAGCAGAGCACAGGGGCTGGGCACCGGGGAGCTGTTTTTT.

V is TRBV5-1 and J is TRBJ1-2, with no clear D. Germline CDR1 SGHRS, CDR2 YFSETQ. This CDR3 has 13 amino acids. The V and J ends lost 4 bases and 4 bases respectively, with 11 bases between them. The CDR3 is CASSPAEVYGYTF. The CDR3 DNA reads TGCGCCAGCAGCCCTGCGGAGGTCTATGGCTACACCTTC.

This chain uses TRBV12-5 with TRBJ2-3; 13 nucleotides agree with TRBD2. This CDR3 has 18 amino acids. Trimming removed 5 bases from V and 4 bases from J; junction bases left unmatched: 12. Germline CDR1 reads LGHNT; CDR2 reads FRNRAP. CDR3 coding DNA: TGTGCTAGTGGTAACCTACGGACTAGCGGGAGATGGGCAGATACGCAGTATTTT. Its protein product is CASGNLRTSGRWADTQYF.

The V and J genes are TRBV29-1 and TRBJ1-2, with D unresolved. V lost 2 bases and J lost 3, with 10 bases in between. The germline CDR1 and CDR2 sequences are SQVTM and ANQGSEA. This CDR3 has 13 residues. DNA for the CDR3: TGCAGCGTTGAAAGGGCCAGCTACTATGGCTACACCTTC. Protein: CSVERASYYGYTF. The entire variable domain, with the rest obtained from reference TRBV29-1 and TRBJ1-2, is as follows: SAVISQKPSRDICQRGTSLTIQCQVDSQVTMMFWYRQQPGQSLTLIATANQGSEATYESGFVIDKFPISRPNLTFSTLTVSNMSPEDSSIYLCSVERASYYGYTFGSGTRLTVV.

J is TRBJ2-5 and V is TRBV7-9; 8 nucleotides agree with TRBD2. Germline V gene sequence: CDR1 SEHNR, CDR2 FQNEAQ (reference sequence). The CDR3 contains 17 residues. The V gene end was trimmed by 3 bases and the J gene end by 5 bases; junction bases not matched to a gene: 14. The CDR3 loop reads CASSLGTRGGPGETQYF. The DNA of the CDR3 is TGTGCCAGCAGCTTGGGGACTCGCGGGGGGCCGGGGGAGACCCAGTACTTC.

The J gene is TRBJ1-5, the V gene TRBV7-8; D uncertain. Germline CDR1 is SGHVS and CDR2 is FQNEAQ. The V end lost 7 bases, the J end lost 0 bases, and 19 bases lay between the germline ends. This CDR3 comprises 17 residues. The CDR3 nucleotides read TGTGCCAGCACCAAGGGAGGGAGGGCGGTTAGCAATCAGCCCCAGCATTTT. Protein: CASTKGGRAVSNQPQHF.

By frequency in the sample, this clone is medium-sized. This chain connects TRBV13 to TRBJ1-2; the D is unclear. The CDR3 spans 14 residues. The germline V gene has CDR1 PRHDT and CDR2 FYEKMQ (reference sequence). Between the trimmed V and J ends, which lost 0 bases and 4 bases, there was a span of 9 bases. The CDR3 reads CASSLGSGGYGYTF. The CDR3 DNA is TGTGCCAGCAGCTTAGGGAGCGGAGGCTATGGCTACACCTTC.

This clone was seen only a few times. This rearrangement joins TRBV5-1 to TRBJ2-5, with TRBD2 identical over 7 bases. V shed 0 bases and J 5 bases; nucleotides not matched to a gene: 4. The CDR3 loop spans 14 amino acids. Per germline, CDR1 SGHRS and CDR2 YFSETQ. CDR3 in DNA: TGCGCCAGCAGCTTGGGCGGGGGACGGGAGACCCAGTACTTC. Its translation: CASSLGGGRETQYF.

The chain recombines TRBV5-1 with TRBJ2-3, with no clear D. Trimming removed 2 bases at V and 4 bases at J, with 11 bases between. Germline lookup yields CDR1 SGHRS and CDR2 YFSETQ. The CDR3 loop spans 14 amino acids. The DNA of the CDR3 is TGCGCCAGCAGCTTTCGATCGGTGCCAGATACGCAGTATTTT. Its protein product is CASSFRSVPDTQYF. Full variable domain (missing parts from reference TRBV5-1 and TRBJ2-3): KAGVTQTPRYLIKTRGQQVTLSCSPISGHRSVSWYQQTPGQGLQFLFEYFSETQRNKGNFPGRFSGRQFSNSRSEMNVSTLELGDSALYLCASSFRSVPDTQYFGPGTRLTVL.

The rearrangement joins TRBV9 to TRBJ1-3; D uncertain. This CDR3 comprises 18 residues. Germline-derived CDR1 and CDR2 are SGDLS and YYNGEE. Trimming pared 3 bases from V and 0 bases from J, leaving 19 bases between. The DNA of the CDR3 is TGTGCCAGCAGCGCCTACCCCCCATCAGGCAGCTCTGGAAACACCATATATTTT. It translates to CASSAYPPSGSSGNTIYF. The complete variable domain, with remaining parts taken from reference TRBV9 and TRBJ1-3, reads DSGVTQTPKHLITATGQRVTLRCSPRSGDLSVYWYQQSLDQGLQFLIQYYNGEERAKGNILERFSAQQFPDLHSELNLSSLELGDSALYFCASSAYPPSGSSGNTIYFGEGSWLTVV.

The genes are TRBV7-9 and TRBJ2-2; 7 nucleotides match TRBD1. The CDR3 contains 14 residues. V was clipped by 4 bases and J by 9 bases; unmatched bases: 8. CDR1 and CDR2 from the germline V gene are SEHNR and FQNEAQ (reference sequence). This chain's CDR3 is CASSSTGNVRELFF. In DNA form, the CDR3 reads TGTGCCAGCAGCTCGACAGGGAATGTAAGGGAGCTGTTTTTT.

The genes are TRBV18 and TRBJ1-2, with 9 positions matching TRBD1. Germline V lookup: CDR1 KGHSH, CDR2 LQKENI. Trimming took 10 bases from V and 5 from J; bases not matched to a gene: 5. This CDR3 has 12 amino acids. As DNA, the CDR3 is TGTGCCACCTCCGGGACAGGGTATGGCTACACCTTC. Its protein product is CATSGTGYGYTF.

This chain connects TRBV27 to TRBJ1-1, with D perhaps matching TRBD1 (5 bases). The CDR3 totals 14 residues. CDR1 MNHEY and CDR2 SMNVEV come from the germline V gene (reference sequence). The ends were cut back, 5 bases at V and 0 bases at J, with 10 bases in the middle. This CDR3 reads CASSQGTMNTEAFF. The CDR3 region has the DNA TGTGCCAGCAGTCAGGGAACGATGAACACTGAAGCTTTCTTT.

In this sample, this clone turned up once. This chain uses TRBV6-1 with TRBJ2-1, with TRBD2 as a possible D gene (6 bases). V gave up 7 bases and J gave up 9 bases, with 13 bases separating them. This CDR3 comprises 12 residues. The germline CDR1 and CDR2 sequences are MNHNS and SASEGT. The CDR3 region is CASIGREAEQFF. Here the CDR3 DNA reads TGTGCCAGCATCGGCAGGGAGGCTGAGCAGTTCTTC.

CDR3 bases: TGTGCCAGCAGTTACCGGACTAGCGGGGACGGTGAGCAGTTCTTC. Its translation: CASSYRTSGDGEQFF. This chain links TRBV6-5 with TRBJ2-1, with 12 bases fitting TRBD2. Germline V CDR1 and CDR2: MNHEY, SVGAGI. The length of the CDR3 is 15 residues. Germline trimming cut 2 bases from V and 9 bases from J; bases unmatched to any gene: 5.

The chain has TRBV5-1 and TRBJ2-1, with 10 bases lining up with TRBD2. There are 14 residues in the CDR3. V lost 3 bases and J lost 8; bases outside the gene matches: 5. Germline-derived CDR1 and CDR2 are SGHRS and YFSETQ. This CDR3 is CASSWGGTSDEQFF. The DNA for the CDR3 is TGCGCCAGCAGCTGGGGAGGGACTAGCGATGAGCAGTTCTTC.

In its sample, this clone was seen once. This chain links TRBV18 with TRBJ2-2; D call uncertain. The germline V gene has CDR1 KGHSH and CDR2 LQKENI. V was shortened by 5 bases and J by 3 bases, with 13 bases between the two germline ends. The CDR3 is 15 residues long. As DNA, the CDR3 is TGTGCCAGCTCATGGTCCCCCACGGACACCGGGGAGCTGTTTTTT. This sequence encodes CASSWSPTDTGELFF. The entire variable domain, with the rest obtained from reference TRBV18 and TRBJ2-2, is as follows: NAGVMQNPRHLVRRRGQEARLRCSPMKGHSHVYWYRQLPEEGLKFMVYLQKENIIDESGMPKERFSAEFPKEGPSILRIQQVVRGDSAAYFCASSWSPTDTGELFFGEGSRLTVL.

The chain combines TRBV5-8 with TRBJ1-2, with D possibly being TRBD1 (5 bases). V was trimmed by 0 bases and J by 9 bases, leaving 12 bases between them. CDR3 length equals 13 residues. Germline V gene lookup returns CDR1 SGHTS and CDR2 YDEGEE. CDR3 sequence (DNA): TGTGCCAGCAGCTTGGATGGGGCCGCCCGCTACACCTTC. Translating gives CASSLDGAARYTF.

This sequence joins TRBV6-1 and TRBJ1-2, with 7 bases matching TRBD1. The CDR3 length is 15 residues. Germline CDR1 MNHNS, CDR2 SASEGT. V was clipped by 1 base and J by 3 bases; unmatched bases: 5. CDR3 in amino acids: CASSEGGGTDYGYTF. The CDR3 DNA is TGTGCCAGCAGTGAAGGAGGGGGGACAGACTATGGCTACACCTTC.

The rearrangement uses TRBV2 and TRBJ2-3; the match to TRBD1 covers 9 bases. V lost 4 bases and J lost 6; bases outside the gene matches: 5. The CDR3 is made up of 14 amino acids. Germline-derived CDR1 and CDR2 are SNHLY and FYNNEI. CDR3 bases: TGTGCCAGCAGTGCGGGACAGGGCCGGGATACGCAGTATTTT. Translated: CASSAGQGRDTQYF.

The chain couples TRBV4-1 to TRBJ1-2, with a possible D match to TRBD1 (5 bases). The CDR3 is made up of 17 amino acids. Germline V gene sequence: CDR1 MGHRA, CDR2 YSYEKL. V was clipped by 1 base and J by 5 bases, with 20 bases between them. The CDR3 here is CASSQAQTTEKGYGYTF. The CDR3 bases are TGCGCCAGCAGCCAAGCCCAGACAACGGAGAAGGGGTATGGCTACACCTTC.